This T cell receptor (beta chain) originates from a study of early stage breast cancer tumors. Germline-derived CDR1 and CDR2 are LNHDA and SQIVND (reference sequence). V lost 11 bases, J lost 6 bases, and 15 bases stayed unmatched. The CDR3 contains 15 residues. Repertoires were generated with immunoSEQ multiplex PCR, while TCRdb's copy carries only in-frame clones and drops some. The sample yields roughly 49,000 clones, approximately 78% seen once. The sequence was collected from a person in their 40s with breast cancer. J is TRBJ1-2 and V is TRBV19; 10 bases line up with TRBD1. The sequenced sample was blood. CDR3 sequence: CASRGGQGPSNGYTF. Here the CDR3 DNA reads TGTGCCTCCCGGGGGGGACAGGGGCCCTCCAATGGCTACACCTTC.